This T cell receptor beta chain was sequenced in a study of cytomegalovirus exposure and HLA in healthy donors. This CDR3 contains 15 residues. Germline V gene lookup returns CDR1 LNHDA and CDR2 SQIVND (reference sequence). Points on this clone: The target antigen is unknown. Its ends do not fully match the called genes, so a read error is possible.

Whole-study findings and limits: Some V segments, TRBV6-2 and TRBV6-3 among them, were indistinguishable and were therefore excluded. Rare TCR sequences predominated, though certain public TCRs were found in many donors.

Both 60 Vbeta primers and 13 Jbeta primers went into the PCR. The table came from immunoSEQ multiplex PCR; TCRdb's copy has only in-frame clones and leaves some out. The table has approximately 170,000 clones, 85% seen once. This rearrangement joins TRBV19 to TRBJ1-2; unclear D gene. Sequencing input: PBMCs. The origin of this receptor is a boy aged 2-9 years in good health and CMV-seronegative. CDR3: CVSTTIGGWDYGYTF. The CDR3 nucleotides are TGTGTCAGTACCACGATCGGCGGCTGGGACTATGGCTACACCTTC.